This TCR beta chain was recovered during a study of T cell responses to AZD1222 COVID-19 vaccine. Across the study: Some second doses came at about 4 weeks and others at about 12 weeks; these were pooled.

Libraries were prepared by immunoSEQ multiplex PCR; TCRdb keeps only in-frame clonotypes and omits some of them. The sample shows 150,000 to 200,000 clones, almost 95% of them seen only once. The CDR3 consists of 11 residues. V lost 3 bases and J 15 bases, leaving 12 bases between the germline ends. CDR1 is SQVTM, CDR2 ANQGSEA, per germline. Of note for this clone: The antigen is unknown.

Study-level points and caveats: Most donors were white British, females outnumbered males, and clonal diversity was possibly underestimated. It was only after the peak T cell response that any repertoires were sampled. Reportedly, nearly half of unique spike TCRs recognized epitopes outside B.1.351/B.1.1.7 mutations.

This sample comprised peripheral blood, obtained on day 0 of AZD1222 vaccination. This sequence originates from an adult in good health. This chain uses TRBV29-1 with TRBJ2-6; D uncertain. The CDR3 reads CSVDDGYDLTF. The CDR3 DNA sequence: TGCAGCGTTGACGACGGGTATGACCTGACTTTC.